The rows below give T cell receptor beta chains drawn from one sample of a study of cytotoxic CD8 clonotypes in ibrutinib-treated CLL. Sequencing used immunoSEQ multiplex PCR; TCRdb keeps in-frame clones, though not all of them. The sample consists of some 200,000 clones, approximately 75% of them appearing once. Sequencing used PBMCs, obtained after 12 months of ibrutinib treatment. The source is a human donor with chronic lymphocytic leukemia. Both conserved end residues are part of each CDR3. D genes are given only for firm matches. The size field is filled for only some rows; it gives once, few, many or a size class.

abundance	v_gene	j_gene	d_gene	CDR3nt	CDR3aa
NA	TRBV30	TRBJ1-3	NA	TGTGCCTTCCCCGGGGCAGGGGGAAACACCATATATTTT	CAFPGAGGNTIYF
NA	TRBV10-1	TRBJ2-4	TRBD1	TGCGCCAGCAGTGAAGGGGGCCGAAACATTCAGTACTTC	CASSEGGRNIQYF
NA	TRBV5-1	TRBJ2-7	NA	TGCGCCAGCAGCTTCTCCTACGAGCAGTACTTC	CASSFSYEQYF
NA	TRBV2	TRBJ2-7	TRBD1	TGTGCCAGCAAACAGGGGTTTAGTCTCTACGAGCAGTACTTC	CASKQGFSLYEQYF
NA	TRBV11-2	TRBJ1-4	TRBD1	TGTGCCAGCAGCCAGGACAGGGAACGGTTTGAAAAACTGTTTTTT	CASSQDRERFEKLFF
NA	TRBV10-3	TRBJ1-1	TRBD1	TGTGCCATCAGTGAGTGGACGGGGCCTGAGGGGGCCCCAGGGGAGAACACTGAAGCTTTCTTT	CAISEWTGPEGAPGENTEAFF
NA	TRBV5-1	TRBJ2-7	NA	TGCGCCAGCAGCTTGGCGAGGGGCTGGGATCGTACCTACGAGCAGTACTTC	CASSLARGWDRTYEQYF
once	TRBV7-8	TRBJ2-1	NA	TGTGCCAGCAGCTTACAGGGGCCCTACAATGAGCAGTTCTTC	CASSLQGPYNEQFF
NA	TRBV4-2	TRBJ2-5	NA	TGTGCCAGCAGCCGGGGGGCGGGGCTACAAGAGACCCAGTACTTC	CASSRGAGLQETQYF
NA	TRBV6-5	TRBJ2-1	TRBD1	TGTGCCAGCAGTTACTCGGGACAGCGCTCCTACAATGAGCAGTTCTTC	CASSYSGQRSYNEQFF
NA	TRBV30	TRBJ1-6	NA	TGTGCCTGGAGTGTATTTGATAATTCACCCCTCCACTTT	CAWSVFDNSPLHF
NA	TRBV6-5	TRBJ2-1	TRBD1	TGTGCCAGCAGTTACGGGACAGGATACAATGAGCAGTTCTTC	CASSYGTGYNEQFF
NA	TRBV11-3	TRBJ2-3	NA	TGTGCCAGCAGCTTCCTGGGCTCGGGGGATACGCAGTATTTT	CASSFLGSGDTQYF
NA	TRBV11-3	TRBJ1-1	TRBD1	TGTGCCAGCAGCTTAGAGCCAGGGGGCTTCACTGAAGCTTTCTTT	CASSLEPGGFTEAFF
NA	TRBV10-3	TRBJ2-7	TRBD1	TGTGCCATCAGTGGACAGGGACAAGGCTACGAGCAGTACTTC	CAISGQGQGYEQYF
NA	TRBV5-1	TRBJ1-3	NA	TGCGCCAGCAGCTTGGGAGTAGGGATCGGTGGAAACACCATATATTTT	CASSLGVGIGGNTIYF
NA	TRBV6-7	TRBJ2-7	NA	TGTGCCAGCAGTTACATCACGAGGCCTGGCGAGCAGTACTTC	CASSYITRPGEQYF
NA	TRBV4-1	TRBJ1-6	NA	TGCGCCAGCAGCCAAGTAGGTCCTCCCTTATATAATTCACCCCTCCACTTT	CASSQVGPPLYNSPLHF
NA	TRBV5-4	TRBJ2-7	NA	TGTGCCAGCAGCCCCCGAGAGTCCTACGAGCAGTACTTC	CASSPRESYEQYF
NA	TRBV28	TRBJ2-7	TRBD2	TGTGCCAGCAGTTTTGGTGGACGGGGGGTATACGAGCAGTACTTC	CASSFGGRGVYEQYF
NA	TRBV11-2	TRBJ1-2	TRBD1	TGTGCCAGCAGCTTAGAACCCGACCGGAACAGGGGCTATGGCTACACCTTC	CASSLEPDRNRGYGYTF
NA	TRBV9	TRBJ1-3	NA	TGTGCCAGCAGCCCCCAGTTAATGGGAAACACCATATATTTT	CASSPQLMGNTIYF
NA	TRBV29-1	TRBJ2-1	TRBD1	TGCAGCGTTGGGATGTGGGGGACAGGGCCGGGCAATGAGCAGTTCTTC	CSVGMWGTGPGNEQFF
few	TRBV25-1	TRBJ2-5	NA	TGTGCCAGCAGTGAAGCCACGATCACACAAGAGACCCAGTACTTC	CASSEATITQETQYF
NA	TRBV19	TRBJ1-1	NA	TGTGCCAGTAGGATGGACACTGAAGCTTTCTTT	CASRMDTEAFF
once	TRBV9	TRBJ2-2	TRBD2	TGTGCCAGCAGCGTGACTAGCGGGGGTCCAACCGGGGAGCTGTTTTTT	CASSVTSGGPTGELFF
NA	TRBV10-3	TRBJ1-4	NA	TGTGCCAGCAGTCGCCGGGCGCGGAAGGAAAAACTGTTTTTT	CASSRRARKEKLFF